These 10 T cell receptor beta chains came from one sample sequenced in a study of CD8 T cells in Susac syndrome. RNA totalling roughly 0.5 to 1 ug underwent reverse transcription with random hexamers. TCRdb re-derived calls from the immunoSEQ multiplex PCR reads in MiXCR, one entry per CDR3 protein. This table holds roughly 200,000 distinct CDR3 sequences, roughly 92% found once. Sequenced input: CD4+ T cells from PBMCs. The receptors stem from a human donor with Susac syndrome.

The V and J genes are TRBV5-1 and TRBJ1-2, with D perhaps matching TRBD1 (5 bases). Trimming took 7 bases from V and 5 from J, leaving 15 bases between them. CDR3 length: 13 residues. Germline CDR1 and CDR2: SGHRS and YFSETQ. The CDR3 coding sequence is TGCGCCAGCTCAGAAACGGGGACTTATGGCTACACCTTC. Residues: CASSETGTYGYTF. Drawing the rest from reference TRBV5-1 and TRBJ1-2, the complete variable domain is KAGVTQTPRYLIKTRGQQVTLSCSPISGHRSVSWYQQTPGQGLQFLFEYFSETQRNKGNFPGRFSGRQFSNSRSEMNVSTLELGDSALYLCASSETGTYGYTFGSGTRLTVV.

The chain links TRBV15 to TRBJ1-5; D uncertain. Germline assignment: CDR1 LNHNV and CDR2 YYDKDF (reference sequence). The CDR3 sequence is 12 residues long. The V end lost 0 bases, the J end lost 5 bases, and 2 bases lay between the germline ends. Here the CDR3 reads CATSRDDQPQHF. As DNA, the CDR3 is TGTGCCACCAGCAGAGATGATCAGCCCCAGCATTTT.

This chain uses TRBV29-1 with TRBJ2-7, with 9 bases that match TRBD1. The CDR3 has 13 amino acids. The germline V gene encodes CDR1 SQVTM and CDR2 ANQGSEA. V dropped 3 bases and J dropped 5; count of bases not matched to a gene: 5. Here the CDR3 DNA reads TGCAGCGTTGACACAGGGGGCAAGAACGAGCAGTACTTC. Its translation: CSVDTGGKNEQYF.

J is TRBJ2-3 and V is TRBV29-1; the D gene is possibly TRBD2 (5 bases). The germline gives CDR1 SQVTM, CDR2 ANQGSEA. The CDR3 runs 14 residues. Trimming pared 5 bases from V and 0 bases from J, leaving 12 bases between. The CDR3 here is CSVSGGSSTDTQYF. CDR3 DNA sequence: TGCAGCGTTAGCGGCGGATCTAGCACAGATACGCAGTATTTT.

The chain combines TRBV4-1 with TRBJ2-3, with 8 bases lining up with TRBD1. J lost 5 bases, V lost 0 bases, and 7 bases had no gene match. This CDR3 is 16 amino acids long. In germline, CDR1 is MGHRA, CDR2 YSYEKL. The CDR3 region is CASSQEGAGGGDTQYF. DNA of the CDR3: TGCGCCAGCAGCCAAGAGGGGGCAGGGGGCGGAGATACGCAGTATTTT.

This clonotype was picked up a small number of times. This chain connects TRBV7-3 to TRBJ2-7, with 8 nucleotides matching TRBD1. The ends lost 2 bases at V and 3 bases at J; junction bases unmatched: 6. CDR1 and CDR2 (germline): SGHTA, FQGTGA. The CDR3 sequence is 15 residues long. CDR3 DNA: TGTGCCAGCAGCTTAGGGCCAGGGGGCATCTACGAGCAGTACTTC. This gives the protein CASSLGPGGIYEQYF.

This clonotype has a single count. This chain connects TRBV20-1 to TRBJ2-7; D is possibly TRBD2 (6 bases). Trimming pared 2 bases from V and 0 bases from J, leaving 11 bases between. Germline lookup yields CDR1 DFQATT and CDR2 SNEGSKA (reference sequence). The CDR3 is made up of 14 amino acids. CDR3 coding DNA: TGCAGTGCTAGACTGCGGGGTAGCTCCTACGAGCAGTACTTC. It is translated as CSARLRGSSYEQYF.

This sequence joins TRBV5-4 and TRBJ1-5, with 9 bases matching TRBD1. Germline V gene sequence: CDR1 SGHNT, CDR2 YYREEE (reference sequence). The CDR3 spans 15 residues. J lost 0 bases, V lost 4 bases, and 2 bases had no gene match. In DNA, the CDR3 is TGTGCCAGCAGCGTACAGGGGGCTAGCAATCAGCCCCAGCATTTT. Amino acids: CASSVQGASNQPQHF.

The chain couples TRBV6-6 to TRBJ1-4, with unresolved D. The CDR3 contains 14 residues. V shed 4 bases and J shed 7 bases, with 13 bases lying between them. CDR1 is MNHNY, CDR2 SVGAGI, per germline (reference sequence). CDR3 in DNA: TGTGCCAGCAGTTTAACAGCAAGAAGTGAAAAACTGTTTTTT. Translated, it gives CASSLTARSEKLFF.

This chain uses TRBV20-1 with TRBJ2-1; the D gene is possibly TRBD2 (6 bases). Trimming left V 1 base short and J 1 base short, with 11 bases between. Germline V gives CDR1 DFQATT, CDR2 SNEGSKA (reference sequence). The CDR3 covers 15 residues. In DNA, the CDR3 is TGCAGTGCTAGAGGAAATAGCGGTTCCTACAATGAGCAGTTCTTC. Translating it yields CSARGNSGSYNEQFF.